What follows are 29 T cell receptor beta chains derived from one specimen sequenced in a study of radiotherapy plus CTLA-4 blockade in lung cancer. Sequencing used immunoSEQ multiplex PCR; TCRdb keeps in-frame clones, though not all of them. Here the sample spans 35,000 to 50,000 clones, 73% being singletons. The sequenced sample was peripheral blood, obtained from a patient treated with radiotherapy plus ipilimumab. The source is a human donor with non-small cell lung cancer who had a complete response to radiotherapy plus ipilimumab.

The chain carries TRBV7-9 and TRBJ1-1, with TRBD1 as a possible D gene (5 bases). This CDR3 region has 14 residues. Trimming shortened V by 3 bases and J by 4 bases, and 12 bases separated the two germline ends. The V gene's germline CDR1 is SEHNR and CDR2 FQNEAQ (reference sequence). CDR3 sequence: CASSFRRDGTEAFF. DNA for the CDR3: TGTGCCAGCAGCTTCCGCAGGGATGGCACTGAAGCTTTCTTT.

V is TRBV30 and J is TRBJ1-6; D may be TRBD1 (6 bases). The germline V gene has CDR1 GTSNPN and CDR2 SVGIG (reference sequence). The CDR3 totals 15 residues. The V end lost 2 bases, the J end lost 9 bases, and 17 bases lay between the germline ends. The CDR3 loop reads CAWSHPGGRGSPLHF. DNA for the CDR3: TGTGCCTGGAGTCACCCGGGGGGGCGAGGTTCACCCCTCCACTTT. The entire variable domain, with the rest obtained from reference TRBV30 and TRBJ1-6, is as follows: SQTIHQWPATLVQPVGSPLSLECTVEGTSNPNLYWYRQAAGRGLQLLFYSVGIGQISSEVPQNLSASRPQDRQFILSSKKLLLSDSGFYLCAWSHPGGRGSPLHFGNGTRLTVT.

J is TRBJ2-3 and V is TRBV5-1, with TRBD2 matching 8 bases. Per germline, CDR1 SGHRS and CDR2 YFSETQ. The CDR3 is made up of 12 amino acids. Unmatched junction bases numbered 2, after V lost 0 bases and J lost 11 bases. The CDR3: CASSLETSVQYF. The CDR3 bases are TGCGCCAGCAGCTTGGAGACTAGCGTGCAGTATTTT.

This clone showed up just a few times. V usage is TRBV28 and J usage is TRBJ2-3, with TRBD1 matching over 8 bases. This CDR3 is built from 15 residues. Germline V gives CDR1 MDHEN, CDR2 SYDVKM. Germline trimming cut 6 bases from V and 6 bases from J; bases unmatched to any gene: 11. This CDR3 reads CASRRTRQGADTQYF. CDR3 DNA: TGTGCCAGCAGACGGACCCGGCAGGGGGCGGATACGCAGTATTTT.

The chain's CDR3 is CASSILTGQTYEQYF. The CDR3 DNA reads TGTGCCAGTAGTATTTTGACCGGACAGACCTACGAGCAGTACTTC. The chain is built from TRBV19 and TRBJ2-5; TRBD1 might be the D (6 bases). The DNA matches TRBJ2-7 better at its end, which makes the J call doubtful. In germline, CDR1 is LNHDA, CDR2 SQIVND (reference sequence). The CDR3 runs to 15 residues.

The V call is TRBV5-1, the J call TRBJ2-7; 7 positions match TRBD1. There are 14 residues in the CDR3. Trimming cost V 2 bases and J 2 bases; bases outside gene matches: 4. In germline, CDR1 is SGHRS, CDR2 YFSETQ. This chain's CDR3 is CASSFLGTAYEQYF. The CDR3 DNA sequence: TGCGCCAGCAGCTTCCTCGGGACAGCCTACGAGCAGTACTTC.

This rearrangement joins TRBV6-1 to TRBJ1-2; TRBD1 agrees at 7 bases. V lost 7 bases to trimming and J lost 2 bases; unmatched junction nucleotides: 4. CDR1 is MNHNS and CDR2 is SASEGT in the germline V gene. The CDR3 is made up of 13 amino acids. The CDR3 DNA follows: TGTGCCAGCACCCCGGGACAGAACTATGGCTACACCTTC. The encoded protein is CASTPGQNYGYTF.

The rearrangement uses TRBV7-8 and TRBJ2-3, with 8 bases identical to TRBD1. The V segment lost 5 bases and the J segment 2 bases; nucleotides outside the gene matches: 9. The CDR3 totals 16 residues. The V gene's germline CDR1 is SGHVS and CDR2 FQNEAQ. Here the CDR3 reads CASSLRPDRATDTQYF. The CDR3 coding sequence is TGTGCCAGCAGCCTCCGTCCGGACAGGGCCACAGATACGCAGTATTTT.

The chain combines TRBV19 with TRBJ2-2; 7 bases line up with TRBD1. The ends lost 5 bases at V and 5 bases at J; junction bases unmatched: 5. CDR3 length: 14 residues. Germline CDR1 LNHDA, CDR2 SQIVND (reference sequence). CDR3 DNA: TGTGCCAGTAGTCTACAGGGGATGACCGGGGAGCTGTTTTTT. Its protein is CASSLQGMTGELFF.

V is TRBV2 and J is TRBJ2-7; perhaps TRBD1 as D (6 bases). Trimming removed 7 bases from V and 3 bases from J, with 10 bases in between. Looked up from germline, CDR1 is SNHLY and CDR2 is FYNNEI. The length of the CDR3 is 12 residues. CDR3 loop: CASTKDSYEQYF. The DNA of the CDR3 is TGTGCCAGCACGAAGGACAGCTACGAGCAGTACTTC.

The chain carries TRBV6-5 and TRBJ2-6; possibly TRBD1 for D (5 bases). Trimming pared 5 bases from V and 1 base from J, leaving 9 bases between. The CDR3 has 15 residues. From germline, CDR1 is MNHEY and CDR2 SVGAGI. The CDR3 bases are TGTGCCAGCAGTGCGGCAGGGTCTGGGGCCAACGTCCTGACTTTC. It encodes CASSAAGSGANVLTF.

The chain couples TRBV5-4 to TRBJ2-2; D perhaps matches TRBD1 (8 bases). The CDR3 contains 15 residues. V shed 2 bases and J shed 7 bases, with 15 bases lying between them. The germline CDR1 and CDR2 sequences are SGHNT and YYREEE (reference sequence). DNA of the CDR3: TGTGCCAGCAGCTTACTACAGGGGGGGAGCGGGGAGCTGTTTTTT. This sequence encodes CASSLLQGGSGELFF.

CDR3 protein: CASSEGLAGSEQFF. The CDR3 DNA reads TGTGCCAGCAGTGAAGGACTAGCGGGAAGTGAGCAGTTCTTC. This chain connects TRBV28 to TRBJ2-1; 12 bases fit TRBD2. CDR1 and CDR2 from the germline V gene are MDHEN and SYDVKM. This CDR3 has 14 amino acids. Trimming cost V 5 bases and J 9 bases; bases outside gene matches: 5.

This clone is medium-sized by share. The CDR3: CASSLDWGPGNTIYF. In DNA form, the CDR3 reads TGTGCCAGCAGCTTAGATTGGGGGCCTGGAAACACCATATATTTT. The chain joins TRBV7-2 to TRBJ1-3; D possibly corresponds to TRBD1 (6 bases). V lost 1 base to trimming and J lost 2 bases, with 9 bases between them. Per the germline V gene, CDR1 is SGHTA and CDR2 is FQGNSA. This CDR3 region has 15 residues.

The chain links TRBV18 to TRBJ1-1, with 9 bases identical to TRBD1. The CDR3 consists of 14 residues. Trimming at V came to 6 bases and at J to 7 bases, leaving 9 bases not matched to a gene. Germline CDR1 is KGHSH and CDR2 is LQKENI. The CDR3 sequence: CASSLGTGMVEAFF. Here the CDR3 DNA reads TGTGCCAGCTCCCTCGGGACAGGGATGGTTGAAGCTTTCTTT.

This chain uses TRBV5-1 with TRBJ1-3; the D is unclear. Trimming shortened V by 4 bases and J by 5 bases, and 13 bases separated the two germline ends. In germline, CDR1 is SGHRS, CDR2 YFSETQ. The length of the CDR3 is 14 residues. DNA of the CDR3: TGCGCCAGCAGCGGTGGAGAGGGAAGAAACACCATATATTTT. Translation gives CASSGGEGRNTIYF.

V is TRBV19 and J is TRBJ1-5, with 7 bases aligning to TRBD1. The CDR3 covers 15 residues. The germline V gene has CDR1 LNHDA and CDR2 SQIVND (reference sequence). V lost 9 bases, J lost 2 bases, and 10 bases stayed unmatched. In DNA form, the CDR3 reads TGTGCCAGCCTACCATACGACAGGGGCAATCAGCCCCAGCATTTT. Its translation is CASLPYDRGNQPQHF.

This clone was seen a single time. This sequence joins TRBV9 and TRBJ2-3; 13 bases match TRBD2. The CDR3 length is 16 residues. V gave up 5 bases and J gave up 2 bases; unmatched junction bases: 5. Germline V gene data show CDR1 as SGDLS and CDR2 as YYNGEE. The CDR3 coding sequence is TGTGCCAGCAGGGCAACTAGCGGGAGGGCCACAGATACGCAGTATTTT. Its protein product is CASRATSGRATDTQYF.

The chain recombines TRBV28 with TRBJ2-1, with D maybe TRBD2 (6 bases). The germline gives CDR1 MDHEN, CDR2 SYDVKM. V lost 5 bases, J lost 0 bases, and 17 bases lay in between. This CDR3 comprises 17 residues. CDR3 sequence reads: CASSTGKAGSSYNEQFF. CDR3 DNA: TGTGCCAGCAGTACGGGAAAAGCGGGCAGCTCCTACAATGAGCAGTTCTTC.

The chain carries TRBV5-1 and TRBJ2-5; 8 bases align to TRBD1. V was pared by 0 bases and J by 5 bases, with 3 bases of the junction left unmatched. The germline CDR1 and CDR2 sequences are SGHRS and YFSETQ. The CDR3 length is 14 residues. This CDR3 reads CASSLVTGDETQYF. CDR3 bases: TGCGCCAGCAGCTTGGTGACAGGGGACGAGACCCAGTACTTC.

The genes are TRBV27 and TRBJ2-7, with D possibly matching TRBD2 (6 bases). The CDR3 length is 15 residues. Germline lookup yields CDR1 MNHEY and CDR2 SMNVEV (reference sequence). The germline V and J ends were trimmed by 5 bases and 5 bases, with 19 bases remaining between them. This CDR3 is CASSTPRGKGHEQYF. In DNA, the CDR3 is TGTGCCAGCAGTACTCCCCGGGGGAAAGGGCACGAGCAGTACTTC.

The chain links TRBV7-6 to TRBJ1-1; 8 nucleotides align to TRBD1. The CDR3 consists of 14 residues. The V and J ends lost 5 bases and 4 bases, in that order; junction bases with no gene match: 6. Germline-derived CDR1 and CDR2 are SGHVS and FNYEAQ. The CDR3 coding sequence is TGTGCCAGCAGCGCTAATACAGGGGGCACTGAAGCTTTCTTT. Translated, it gives CASSANTGGTEAFF.

V gene TRBV28 combines with J gene TRBJ2-3, with D possibly matching TRBD1 (6 bases). Germline V gene sequence: CDR1 MDHEN, CDR2 SYDVKM. Trimming removed 3 bases at V and 4 bases at J, with 17 bases between. The CDR3 is made up of 16 amino acids. CDR3 coding DNA: TGTGCCAGCAGTTTCCACCCTCAGGGGAATGCAGATACGCAGTATTTT. Translated: CASSFHPQGNADTQYF. The variable domain in full, with the rest retrieved from reference TRBV28 and TRBJ2-3, is DVKVTQSSRYLVKRTGEKVFLECVQDMDHENMFWYRQDPGLGLRLIYFSYDVKMKEKGDIPEGYSVSREKKERFSLILESASTNQTSMYLCASSFHPQGNADTQYFGPGTRLTVL.

J is TRBJ1-5 and V is TRBV19, with D perhaps matching TRBD1 (5 bases). Germline-derived CDR1 and CDR2 are LNHDA and SQIVND (reference sequence). The CDR3 runs to 14 residues. The germline V and J ends were trimmed by 5 bases and 7 bases, with 15 bases remaining between them. Here the CDR3 reads CASSGGDGGQPQHF. For the CDR3, the DNA is TGTGCCAGTAGTGGGGGGGATGGGGGACAGCCCCAGCATTTT.

V is TRBV19 and J is TRBJ2-2, with 8 bases lining up with TRBD2. Losses at the gene ends were 2 bases for V and 5 bases for J; bases not matched to a gene: 7. This CDR3 region has 16 residues. Germline V gene sequence: CDR1 LNHDA, CDR2 SQIVND (reference sequence). CDR3 in amino acids: CASSISGGRRTGELFF. CDR3 DNA sequence: TGTGCCAGTAGTATAAGCGGCGGGAGGCGGACCGGGGAGCTGTTTTTT.

This clone was seen repeatedly, ten times or more. Other DNA sequences of this sample code for an identical CDR3. The chain links TRBV15 to TRBJ1-2, with TRBD1 matching 7 bases. CDR3 size: 15 residues. CDR1 and CDR2 (germline): LNHNV, YYDKDF (reference sequence). The ends lost 1 base at V and 3 bases at J; junction bases unmatched: 5. CDR3 protein: CATSRGPTGDYGYTF. DNA of the CDR3: TGTGCCACCAGCAGAGGACCCACAGGGGACTATGGCTACACCTTC.

This clone has only a few counts. The chain is built from TRBV27 and TRBJ2-3; D might be TRBD2 (5 bases). Trimming took 0 bases from V and 0 from J, leaving 10 bases between them. Germline assignment: CDR1 MNHEY and CDR2 SMNVEV (reference sequence). The CDR3 loop spans 16 amino acids. This CDR3 reads CASSLSIGVSTDTQYF. In DNA, the CDR3 is TGTGCCAGCAGTTTATCGATCGGGGTTAGCACAGATACGCAGTATTTT.

This clone was seen a handful of times. The chain employs TRBV5-1 and TRBJ1-6, with 9 bases lining up with TRBD1. Trimming removed 4 bases from V and 7 bases from J; junction bases left unmatched: 6. This CDR3 has 15 amino acids. Germline CDR1 is SGHRS and CDR2 is YFSETQ. In DNA, the CDR3 is TGCGCCAGCAGCCCGGGAGGGACAGGGAATTCACCCCTCCACTTT. The encoded protein is CASSPGGTGNSPLHF.

This clone was seen a few times. The V gene is TRBV7-9, the J gene TRBJ2-1; 12 positions match TRBD2. CDR1 and CDR2 (germline): SEHNR, FQNEAQ (reference sequence). Losses at the gene ends were 5 bases for V and 4 bases for J; bases not matched to a gene: 3. The CDR3 consists of 15 residues. The CDR3 coding sequence is TGTGCCAGCAGCCAAACTAGCGGGGGGTACAATGAGCAGTTCTTC. Its translation: CASSQTSGGYNEQFF.